Listed below are T cell receptor beta chains from one sample, sequenced in a study of identical twins. MiXCR, run by TCRdb on the 5' RACE reads, gives a single entry per CDR3 protein. The profile shows 250,000 or so distinct CDR3 sequences, approximately 6.8% of them singletons. Another study also made use of these data, one on yellow fever vaccine responses in identical twins.

The sequencing input was CD8+ T cells sorted from blood. Every receptor here comes from a woman under 30 in good health. The CDR3 runs from the conserved cysteine through the conserved F or W. A D gene is named only where the DNA matches it firmly. Expanded clones are given a class, and other clones once, few, many or no size at all.

TRBJ2-7,TRBV5-1,-,-,TGCGCCAGCAGCTTTAGGCGGAATATGGACGAGCAGTACTTC,CASSFRRNMDEQYF
TRBJ1-6,TRBV2,few,-,TGTGCCAGCAGTGACCCACCCCTCCACTTT,CASSDPPLHF
TRBJ2-3,TRBV9,-,-,TGTGCCAGCAGCTCTCAGGGGTTGGAGTCAGATACGCAGTATTTT,CASSSQGLESDTQYF
TRBJ2-1,TRBV29-1,few,TRBD2,TGCAGCGTTGAACTAGCGGAGGCCGTGGGGGATGAGCAGTTCTTC,CSVELAEAVGDEQFF
TRBJ2-3,TRBV5-6,-,TRBD1,TGTGCCAGCAGCTCGGGGCGACAGGGGACAATCACAGATACGCAGTATTTT,CASSSGRQGTITDTQYF
TRBJ2-1,TRBV11-2,-,-,TGTGCCAGCAGCCCCCCCCTGGGGGAGCGGCACACCTACAATGAGCAGTTCTTC,CASSPPLGERHTYNEQFF
TRBJ2-2,TRBV12-3/TRBV12-4,few,TRBD1,TGTGCCAGCAGCGGGACAGGGGGCAACACCGGGGAGCTGTTTTTT,CASSGTGGNTGELFF
TRBJ1-1,TRBV15,many,-,TGTGCCACCAGCAGAGACGGGTGGGGCACCCCGAACACTGAAGCTTTCTTT,CATSRDGWGTPNTEAFF
TRBJ2-1,TRBV21-1,few,-,TGTGCCAGCAGCATTAGGCGAATACAGTTCTTC,CASSIRRIQFF
TRBJ2-7,TRBV7-9,few,-,TGTGCCAGCAGCCCCCGGACAGGTTGGGGGGACGAGCAGTACTTC,CASSPRTGWGDEQYF
TRBJ2-7,TRBV19,few,-,TGTGCCAGCTCCCCGGGGGCCCTTACCTACGAGCAGTACTTC,CASSPGALTYEQYF
TRBJ2-2,TRBV7-8,few,TRBD1,TGTGCCAGCAGCTTAGTGCAGGGGGCGGGCACCGGGGAGCTGTTTTTT,CASSLVQGAGTGELFF
TRBJ2-3,TRBV9,-,TRBD2,TGTGCCAGCAGCGACGGGGGGACGGCCCATTTT,CASSDGGTAHF
TRBJ2-5,TRBV4-1,few,-,TGCGCCAGCAGCCAAGAAAAGGGCAGGCAAGAGACCCAGTACTTC,CASSQEKGRQETQYF
TRBJ1-2,TRBV6-5,-,TRBD1,TGTGCCAGCAGTACTCCGGGACAGGGGGCTAACTATGGCTACACCTTC,CASSTPGQGANYGYTF
TRBJ2-3,TRBV15,-,-,TGTGCCACCAGCAGAGAACAGATCACAGATACGCAGTATTTT,CATSREQITDTQYF
TRBJ1-5,TRBV12-3/TRBV12-4,many,-,TGTGCCAGCAGCCAGAGTCAGGGGCTAAATCAGCCCCAGCATTTT,CASSQSQGLNQPQHF
TRBJ2-4,TRBV7-6,few,-,TGTGCCAGCAGCTTAGAAGTTGCGGGAGCCAAAAACATTCAGTACTTC,CASSLEVAGAKNIQYF
TRBJ2-5,TRBV7-9,few,-,TGTGCCAGCAGCTTTTTAGCGGTGGAAGAGACCCAGTACTTC,CASSFLAVEETQYF
TRBJ2-2,TRBV12-5,-,-,TGTGCTAGTGGAGACGGGAGAGTGGAGCTGTTTTTT,CASGDGRVELFF
TRBJ2-7,TRBV28,many,-,TGTGCCAGCAGTTTACCGGGACCTGCCCCCTACGAGCAGTACTTC,CASSLPGPAPYEQYF
TRBJ2-5,TRBV12-3/TRBV12-4,many,TRBD1,TGTGCCAGCAGTCCGAGGACAGGGGGAATAGAGACCCAGTACTTC,CASSPRTGGIETQYF
TRBJ2-3,TRBV12-3/TRBV12-4,many,-,TGTGCCAGCAGTTTATGGGAAGGGGACACAGATACGCAGTATTTT,CASSLWEGDTDTQYF
TRBJ2-1,TRBV24-1,-,TRBD1,TGTGCCACCAGTGATTATCAGGGGGACAATGAGCAGTTCTTC,CATSDYQGDNEQFF
TRBJ2-1,TRBV4-1,-,-,TGCGCCAGCAGCCAACGATCGCCCCCAGGGGGGCCGGGAGAGCAGTTCTTC,CASSQRSPPGGPGEQFF
TRBJ1-1,TRBV6-1,many,TRBD1,TGTGCCAGCGACGAGACAGGGGGCCGCACTGAAGCTTTCTTT,CASDETGGRTEAFF
TRBJ2-7,TRBV15,few,-,TGTGCCACCAGCAGAGGCCGGGACTCTCGAGGGGAGCAGTACTTC,CATSRGRDSRGEQYF
TRBJ2-2,TRBV2,few,TRBD1,TGTGCCAGCATTGGGACAGGGGCCAACACCGGGGAGCTGTTTTTT,CASIGTGANTGELFF
TRBJ2-1,TRBV7-9,-,-,TGTGCCAGCAGCTCCCAGGGGGGGAACCGCAATGAGCAGTTCTTC,CASSSQGGNRNEQFF
TRBJ2-1,TRBV10-2,many,-,TGCGCCAGCAGTGAGCTCGGGGCGAATGAGCAGTTCTTC,CASSELGANEQFF
TRBJ2-1,TRBV9,many,-,TGTGCCAGCAGCGTAGGACCGAGCAATGAGCAGTTCTTC,CASSVGPSNEQFF
TRBJ1-5,TRBV28,few,TRBD1,TGTGCCAGCAGTTTAAGACAGGGGCCCAGGACCCAGCATTTT,CASSLRQGPRTQHF
TRBJ2-3,TRBV12-3/TRBV12-4,few,TRBD2,TGTGCCAGCAGTTGGACTAGCGGGGTGACAGATACGCAGTATTTT,CASSWTSGVTDTQYF
TRBJ2-7,TRBV27,many,TRBD1,TGTGCCAGCAGTTTACGGGACAGGGCGAACGAGCAGTACTTC,CASSLRDRANEQYF
TRBJ2-3,TRBV12-3/TRBV12-4,-,-,TGTGCCAGCAGTTCCAGGGTAAGCACAGATACGCAGTATTTT,CASSSRVSTDTQYF
TRBJ1-1,TRBV5-8,-,-,TGTGCCAGCAGCGGGCGGGGGACCCACCTAGGGGGCACTGAAGCTTTCTTT,CASSGRGTHLGGTEAFF
TRBJ2-7,TRBV12-3/TRBV12-4,few,TRBD2,TGTGCCAGCAGGGATGAAGCGGGAGGCTCCTACGAGCAGTACTTC,CASRDEAGGSYEQYF
TRBJ2-6,TRBV29-1,once,TRBD1,TGCAGCGCCGACGGGACAGACCCTTCTGGGGCCAACGCCCTGACTTTC,CSADGTDPSGANALTF
TRBJ2-1,TRBV2,few,-,TGTGCCAGCTCGAGAGGTGAGCAGTTCTTC,CASSRGEQFF
TRBJ2-3,TRBV7-6,few,-,TGTGCCAGCAGCCGTAGCGGAGCCTTCACAGATACGCAGTATTTT,CASSRSGAFTDTQYF
TRBJ2-2,TRBV15,-,TRBD2,TGTGCCACCAGCTCCAATAGCGGGGGGGCCTACGCCGGGGAGCTGTTTTTT,CATSSNSGGAYAGELFF
TRBJ2-3,TRBV7-3,-,-,TGTGCCAGCAGCCCGGACCAGACCGACACAGATACGCAGTATTTT,CASSPDQTDTDTQYF
TRBJ2-1,TRBV6-5,many,TRBD2,TGTGCCAGCAGTTCCGAGCTTAGCGGGGGACTCAAGCAGTTCTTC,CASSSELSGGLKQFF
TRBJ2-5,TRBV4-1,few,TRBD2,TGCGCCAGCAGCCAAGATTTGGCGGCGGGAGCGTACCAAGAGACCCAGTACTTC,CASSQDLAAGAYQETQYF
TRBJ1-1,TRBV29-1,many,-,TGCAGCGCCGACGGTCAGAGAGGGAACACTGAAGCTTTCTTT,CSADGQRGNTEAFF
TRBJ2-2,TRBV6-2/TRBV6-3,few,TRBD1,TGTGCCAGCAGTTACAGCATCAATGAGGGGGCTTCTTGGGAAACCGGGGAGCTGTTTTTT,CASSYSINEGASWETGELFF